The sequence of this TCR beta chain was determined in a study of identical twins. Points from the study as a whole: Zero-insertion analyses could be partly confounded by invariant MAIT and iNKT cells.

A template switching step contributed a universal primer site, while unique molecular identifiers were present in the cDNA. MiXCR was run by TCRdb on the 5' RACE reads, yielding one entry per CDR3 protein. The table shows 200,000 to 250,000 distinct CDR3 sequences, with around 15% occurring only once. Everyone who gave samples was a healthy Caucasian. Germline loops: CDR1 SEHNR, CDR2 FQNEAQ (reference sequence). The CDR3 extends over 15 amino acids. V was trimmed by 4 bases and J by 6 bases, leaving 19 bases between them. This clonotype was seen only a few times. What it recognizes is unknown. This chain connects TRBV7-9 to TRBJ2-7, with no clear D. The specimen was memory (CD45RO+) T cells sorted from blood. This TCR was recovered from a young woman in good health. The CDR3 sequence: CASSSPEPIWGEQYF. The CDR3 DNA reads as TGTGCCAGCAGCTCCCCCGAGCCAATCTGGGGCGAGCAGTACTTC.